A selection of T cell receptor beta chains follows, all from one sample in a study of T-cell memory formation after mild COVID-19. TCRdb used MiXCR to reprocess the 5' RACE reads, holding one entry per CDR3 protein. The sample shows 400,000 to 550,000 distinct CDR3 sequences, roughly 25% of them seen only once. Input material: PBMCs or a T cell subset sorted from them (not recorded which). All receptors come from an adult woman who had mild COVID-19 (a few samples of this study predate the infection). Cell type and time point are not known. CDR3s include the opening cysteine and the closing phenylalanine or tryptophan. A D gene is named only where the DNA matches it firmly. Size is stated for part of the rows, as once, few or many counts, or as a class when the clone is expanded.

TRBJ2-4 | . | TRBV7-2 | few | TGTGCCAGCAGCTCTCGGACGGAGCTAGCCAAAAACATTCAGTACTTC | CASSSRTELAKNIQYF
TRBJ1-2 | TRBD1 | TRBV19 | . | TGTGCCAGTCGACCCGTCGGGGGACAGGGCTCGAACTATGGCTACACCTTC | CASRPVGGQGSNYGYTF
TRBJ2-1 | TRBD2 | TRBV5-1 | . | TGCGCCAGCAGCCCGGGACTAGCGGGAGTGGTCGTCGATGAGCAGTTCTTC | CASSPGLAGVVVDEQFF
TRBJ2-3 | TRBD2 | TRBV7-6 | . | TGTGCCAGCAGCCCCACCTGGGAAGGACTAGCGGGGTCAGATACGCAGTATTTT | CASSPTWEGLAGSDTQYF
TRBJ1-5 | TRBD1 | TRBV6-1 | . | TGTGCCAGCAGATGGGGGACAGGTTATAGCAATCAGCCCCAGCATTTT | CASRWGTGYSNQPQHF
TRBJ2-2 | . | TRBV6-5 | many | TGTGCCAGCAAGAGCCGTCGGAACACCGGGGAGCTGTTTTTT | CASKSRRNTGELFF
TRBJ1-1 | . | TRBV5-1 | . | TGCGCCAGCAGAAGCGGGGGCGGGTATACTGAAGCTTTCTTT | CASRSGGGYTEAFF
TRBJ2-3 | . | TRBV18 | . | TGTGCCAGCTCACCTTACGCCGAGGATACGCAGTATTTT | CASSPYAEDTQYF
TRBJ2-7 | . | TRBV20-1 | . | TGCAGTGCTAGGAAAAGGGGGACACACTACGAGCAGTACTTC | CSARKRGTHYEQYF
TRBJ2-1 | . | TRBV4-2 | . | TGTGCCAGCAGCCAACCGGGACATCGGAATGAGCAGTTCTTC | CASSQPGHRNEQFF
TRBJ2-3 | . | TRBV12-3/TRBV12-4 | . | TGTGCCAGCAGTTTGGGACTTGAAGATACGCAGTATTTT | CASSLGLEDTQYF
TRBJ2-3 | . | TRBV5-1 | . | TGCGCCAGCAGGGGCGGGACTCTTCACACAGATACGCAGTATTTT | CASRGGTLHTDTQYF
TRBJ2-7 | . | TRBV5-1 | few | TGCGCCAGCAGCCTGGATGTAGACAGTCAGTACGAGCAGTACTTC | CASSLDVDSQYEQYF
TRBJ1-3 | TRBD1 | TRBV10-3 | . | TGTGCCATCAGTGAACCACAGGGGGCGAACACCATATATTTT | CAISEPQGANTIYF
TRBJ2-3 | . | TRBV24-1 | . | TGTGCCACCAGTGTTCGGGGAGATACGCAGTATTTT | CATSVRGDTQYF
TRBJ2-3 | . | TRBV6-5 | . | TGTGCCAGCACTAAGGCGGGGAGCAGCACAGATACGCAGTATTTT | CASTKAGSSTDTQYF
TRBJ2-5 | TRBD2 | TRBV20-1 | once | TGCAGTGCTAAGGGACTAGCGGGGGCTGAGACCCAGTACTTC | CSAKGLAGAETQYF
TRBJ2-7 | . | TRBV10-3 | . | TGTGCCATCAGTGATATGAGCTACGAGCAGTACTTC | CAISDMSYEQYF
TRBJ2-6 | . | TRBV7-6 | once | TGTGCCAGCAGCCACCGGACGGGAAACTCTGGGGCCAACGTCCTGACTTTC | CASSHRTGNSGANVLTF
TRBJ1-2 | . | TRBV4-2 | . | TGTGCCAGCAGCCAAGGTAATGGCAACCCGGCGGGCTATGGCTACACCTTC | CASSQGNGNPAGYGYTF
TRBJ2-1 | . | TRBV6-5 | . | TGTGCCAGCAGTTACTGGGGGGATGAGCAGTTCTTC | CASSYWGDEQFF
TRBJ2-5 | . | TRBV6-2/TRBV6-3 | . | TGTGCCAGCAGTTACTCGGGTGACAGAGAAGAGACCCAGTACTTC | CASSYSGDREETQYF
TRBJ1-2 | . | TRBV5-1 | . | TGCGCCAGCAGGGATAGGAAGGGGACTAACTATGGCTACACCTTC | CASRDRKGTNYGYTF
TRBJ1-3 | . | TRBV7-2 | . | TGTGCCAGCAGCTTAGCAATCTTCTCTGGAAACACCATATATTTT | CASSLAIFSGNTIYF
TRBJ2-2 | . | TRBV3-1 | few | TGTGCCAGCAGCCATTTAGCCGGAAGACGCACCGGGGAGCTGTTTTTT | CASSHLAGRRTGELFF
TRBJ2-3 | TRBD2 | TRBV4-1 | few | TGCGCCAGCAGCCAATGGACTAGTAGAGATACGCAGTATTTT | CASSQWTSRDTQYF
TRBJ2-1 | TRBD2 | TRBV6-2/TRBV6-3 | few | TGTGCCAGTAGGGAGGAGCGGGGGGCCTACAATGAGCAGTTCTTC | CASREERGAYNEQFF
TRBJ2-7 | TRBD1 | TRBV10-3 | . | TGTGCCATCGCAGACAGGGGAAACTACGAGCAGTACTTC | CAIADRGNYEQYF
TRBJ1-1 | TRBD1 | TRBV2 | few | TGTGCCAAATTACAGGGGGACACTGAAGCTTTCTTT | CAKLQGDTEAFF
TRBJ1-2 | TRBD1 | TRBV7-9 | . | TGTGCCAGCAGCTTGGCAGGGGGAAGAGGTGGCTACACCTTC | CASSLAGGRGGYTF
TRBJ1-1 | . | TRBV27 | few | TGTGCCAGCAGTACCCGCTCACGTGGGGGAGGAGAAGCTTTCTTT | CASSTRSRGGGEAFF
TRBJ2-1 | TRBD2 | TRBV4-3 | . | TGCGCCAGCAGCCAACAGGGACTAGCGGGAGTCAATGAGCAGTTCTTC | CASSQQGLAGVNEQFF
TRBJ1-4 | . | TRBV4-1 | . | TGCGCCAGCAGCTCTCAGGGCGATAATGAAAAACTGTTTTTT | CASSSQGDNEKLFF
TRBJ2-7 | . | TRBV7-3 | many | TGTGCCAGCAGCCCAATCGGCGGGGTAAACGAGCAGTACTTC | CASSPIGGVNEQYF
TRBJ1-1 | . | TRBV11-2 | few | TGTGCCAGCAGCTTAGATCCCCGGGTGAACACTGAAGCTTTCTTT | CASSLDPRVNTEAFF
TRBJ2-7 | TRBD1 | TRBV7-9 | . | TGTGCCAGCAGCCTGGGACAGCTCCATGGTGAGCAGTACTTC | CASSLGQLHGEQYF
TRBJ2-5 | . | TRBV5-6 | . | TGTGCCAGCAGCTTGGGGTGGGACGACTGGCAAGAGACCCAGTACTTC | CASSLGWDDWQETQYF
TRBJ1-4 | TRBD1 | TRBV12-3/TRBV12-4 | . | TGTGCCAGCAGTCCCAGGGGGCAGACTGAAAAACTGTTTTTT | CASSPRGQTEKLFF
TRBJ2-1 | TRBD1 | TRBV24-1 | many | TGTGCCACCAGATCCTCGGGACAGGGGACTACTATCCGTCGTTACAATGAGCAGTTCTTC | CATRSSGQGTTIRRYNEQFF
TRBJ2-7 | . | TRBV6-1 | few | TGTGCCAGCAGTGAAAGATACAGAGGGCGCGAGCAGTACTTC | CASSERYRGREQYF
TRBJ1-5 | . | TRBV4-1 | . | TGCGCCAGCAGCCAAGATCTACGGGGCCTCAAGGAGCCCCAGCATTTT | CASSQDLRGLKEPQHF
TRBJ2-5 | TRBD1 | TRBV5-1 | . | TGCGCCAGCAGCTTGTCCGAGGGACAGTTACAAGAGACCCAGTACTTC | CASSLSEGQLQETQYF
TRBJ1-6 | . | TRBV5-1 | few | TGCGCCAGCAGCTTGGGGACGGGAGATTCTCATAATTCACCCCTCCACTTT | CASSLGTGDSHNSPLHF
TRBJ2-5 | . | TRBV11-2 | . | TGTGCCAGCAGCTTAGATACGACTGGCCGAGGAGTCCAAGAGACCCAGTACTTC | CASSLDTTGRGVQETQYF
TRBJ2-1 | . | TRBV6-2/TRBV6-3 | few | TGTGCCAGCATTTCGGGGCTAGTCTCCTACAATGAGCAGTTCTTC | CASISGLVSYNEQFF
TRBJ2-7 | . | TRBV9 | . | TGTGCCAGCAGCGTAGGCGCAGGGAAATTTTACGAGCAGTACTTC | CASSVGAGKFYEQYF
TRBJ2-2 | TRBD2 | TRBV5-1 | few | TGCGCCAGCAGCCCGGGACTAAACCCAGGGGAGCTGTTTTTT | CASSPGLNPGELFF
TRBJ2-7 | TRBD1 | TRBV6-1 | . | TGTGCCAGCAGCCCTAGGGACAGGACCACCTACGAGCAGTACTTC | CASSPRDRTTYEQYF
TRBJ1-1 | TRBD1 | TRBV4-1 | . | TGCGCCAGCAGCACCCGACCGTCCCAGGGGGTGAACACTGAAGCTTTCTTT | CASSTRPSQGVNTEAFF
TRBJ2-1 | TRBD2 | TRBV6-4 | . | TGTGCCAGCAGTGCACAGACTAGCGGATTGATCTACAATGAGCAGTTCTTC | CASSAQTSGLIYNEQFF
TRBJ1-1 | . | TRBV7-2 | . | TGTGCCAGCGGGGATCCTAACACTGAAGCTTTCTTT | CASGDPNTEAFF
TRBJ2-1 | . | TRBV5-1 | few | TGCGCCAGCAGCTTGAGCCTAGGTAGTGAGCAGTTCTTC | CASSLSLGSEQFF
TRBJ2-7 | TRBD1 | TRBV4-1 | many | TGCGCCAGCAGCCAAGGACAGGGTCCCCGATACGAGCAGTACTTC | CASSQGQGPRYEQYF
TRBJ2-1 | TRBD2 | TRBV11-2 | few | TGTGCCAGCAGCGACCTCGGACTAGCGGGAGGGCTTAGGCCCCATGAGCAGTTCTTC | CASSDLGLAGGLRPHEQFF
TRBJ2-1 | . | TRBV5-1 | few | TGCGCCAGCAGCTTGGCCGGAGCGACCCCCGGGACATTTTCCTACAATGAGCAGTTCTTC | CASSLAGATPGTFSYNEQFF
TRBJ2-1 | . | TRBV7-8 | . | TGTGCCAGCAGCTTAGCGGCCCGGAGGTCCTCCTACAATGAGCAGTTCTTC | CASSLAARRSSYNEQFF
TRBJ2-3 | TRBD1 | TRBV24-1 | once | TGTGCCACCAGTGACCGCGGACAGGGAGGAAGAGATACGCAGTATTTT | CATSDRGQGGRDTQYF
TRBJ2-7 | . | TRBV4-3 | . | TGCGCCAGCAGCCAAGAGGTTACTGGCGGCAGTTACGAGCAGTACTTC | CASSQEVTGGSYEQYF
TRBJ2-1 | . | TRBV2 | few | TGTGCCAGCAGTGGTGGGCGGGGGCAGCACAATGAGCAGTTCTTC | CASSGGRGQHNEQFF